The source of this T cell receptor beta chain is a study of monozygotic twins with cystic fibrosis. Study overall: Library input was three micrograms of fragmented DNA, with roughly 15 PCR cycles. Broader study findings: Monozygotic CF twins shared more identical nucleotide clonotypes than unrelated patients. J usage was most co-twin-similar in 8 of 16 pairs, V in 13. Low clonality (median around 0.0095) suggested a mostly naive repertoire.

As for this clone: What it binds is not known.

The CDR3 totals 15 residues. Germline-derived CDR1 and CDR2 are KGHSH and LQKENI. The ends were cut back, 3 bases at V and 0 bases at J, with 8 bases in the middle. The repertoire was sequenced with immunoSEQ multiplex PCR; TCRdb's copy has only in-frame clones and lacks some. The sample includes some 10,000 clones, over 99% of them seen just once. The genes are TRBV18 and TRBJ2-2; D unresolved. The material sequenced was blood. This clonotype was obtained from a man between 18 and 35 years old with cystic fibrosis. The CDR3 loop reads CASSPLQTNTGELFF. DNA of the CDR3: TGTGCCAGCTCACCGCTCCAAACGAACACCGGGGAGCTGTTTTTT.